Listed here are 16 T cell receptor beta chains from one sample, sequenced in a study of T-cell memory formation after mild COVID-19. Via MiXCR, TCRdb re-called the 5' RACE reads, giving one row per CDR3 protein. The data show just under 150,000 distinct CDR3 sequences, over 6% seen once. The sample taken for sequencing was PBMCs or a T cell subset sorted from them (not recorded which). These receptors were obtained from an adult woman who had mild COVID-19 (a few samples of this study predate the infection). Cell type and time point are not known.

The sample holds many counts of this clonotype. The DNA of the CDR3 is TGTGCCAGCAGCACCACCGGGGCCTCCTACGAGCAGTACTTC. Its translation is CASSTTGASYEQYF. The chain recombines TRBV7-9 with TRBJ2-7; perhaps D is TRBD1 or TRBD2 (5 bases each). V was trimmed by 5 bases and J by 0 bases, leaving 11 bases between them. Germline lookup yields CDR1 SEHNR and CDR2 FQNEAQ (reference sequence). The CDR3 covers 14 residues.

The chain is built from TRBV2 and TRBJ2-7; D is unresolved. The CDR3 has 13 amino acids. Germline lookup yields CDR1 SNHLY and CDR2 FYNNEI. Trimming removed 3 bases from V and 2 bases from J, with 8 bases in between. CDR3 coding DNA: TGTGCCAGCAGTGAGGGTGGTGCCTACGAGCAGTACTTC. This encodes CASSEGGAYEQYF.

The rearrangement joins TRBV2 to TRBJ1-1; the D gene is possibly TRBD1 (6 bases). V dropped 9 bases and J dropped 1 base, with 12 bases sitting between them. Per germline, CDR1 SNHLY and CDR2 FYNNEI. The CDR3 contains 13 residues. The CDR3 coding sequence is TGTGCCAGAGCTCCGGGACAGAACACTGAAGCTTTCTTT. It yields the protein CARAPGQNTEAFF.

This clonotype was detected ten times or more. CDR3 region: CASSLGEGPSTEAFF. The CDR3 nucleotides read TGTGCCAGCAGCCTCGGGGAGGGCCCGAGCACTGAAGCTTTCTTT. The gene calls are TRBV7-6 and TRBJ1-1; no clear D. Trimming cost V 5 bases and J 4 bases, with 17 bases left between them. This CDR3 region has 15 residues. Germline values: CDR1 SGHVS, CDR2 FNYEAQ.

This clonotype was found many times. J is TRBJ2-3 and V is TRBV30; perhaps D is TRBD1 or TRBD2 (5 bases each). Germline-derived CDR1 and CDR2 are GTSNPN and SVGIG (reference sequence). Trimming removed 3 bases at V and 6 bases at J, with 19 bases between. The CDR3 totals 15 residues. CDR3 DNA: TGTGCCTGGAGGGTATCCGGGACCCAATGGGATACGCAGTATTTT. It yields the protein CAWRVSGTQWDTQYF. Filled out from reference TRBV30 and TRBJ2-3, the complete variable domain reads SQTIHQWPATLVQPVGSPLSLECTVEGTSNPNLYWYRQAAGRGLQLLFYSVGIGQISSEVPQNLSASRPQDRQFILSSKKLLLSDSGFYLCAWRVSGTQWDTQYFGPGTRLTVL.

The gene calls are TRBV20-1 and TRBJ2-1; 9 nucleotides agree with TRBD2. CDR1 and CDR2 from the germline V gene are DFQATT and SNEGSKA (reference sequence). With 8 bases clipped from V and 7 bases from J, the junction kept 12 bases outside the gene matches. The CDR3 consists of 14 residues. CDR3 loop: CSSRRAGGSNEQFF. As DNA, the CDR3 is TGCAGTTCCAGGAGGGCGGGAGGGAGTAATGAGCAGTTCTTC.

In this sample, this clonotype turned up many times. The V call is TRBV6-5, the J call TRBJ2-1; TRBD1 or TRBD2 may be the D gene (5 bases each). The CDR3 is 13 amino acids. The V and J ends lost 6 bases and 13 bases respectively, with 19 bases between them. The germline V gene encodes CDR1 MNHEY and CDR2 SVGAGI. The DNA of the CDR3 is TGTGCCAGCAGCGTAGCCCCTATCCGGGGCCAGTTCTTC. Translating it yields CASSVAPIRGQFF.

Remarks on this clonotype: It may be a read error: a sequence one base away is much more abundant. V usage is TRBV20-1 and J usage is TRBJ2-3; 13 positions agree with TRBD2. Per the germline V gene, CDR1 is DFQATT and CDR2 is SNEGSKA (reference sequence). The V gene end was trimmed by 6 bases and the J gene end by 0 bases; junction bases not matched to a gene: 9. CDR3 length: 17 amino acids. The CDR3 sequence is CSARPGTSGASTDTQYF. CDR3 coding DNA: TGCAGTGCACGTCCCGGGACTAGCGGGGCTAGCACAGATACGCAGTATTTT.

V gene TRBV5-6 combines with J gene TRBJ1-1; TRBD1 matches at 9 bases. J was trimmed by 4 bases and V by 4 bases; bases with no gene match: 5. Germline lookup yields CDR1 SGHDT and CDR2 YYEEEE. CDR3 length: 14 residues. The CDR3 sequence is CASSPGTGSTEAFF. CDR3 bases: TGTGCCAGCAGCCCGGGGACAGGGAGCACTGAAGCTTTCTTT.

This clonotype was recorded at least ten times. This chain connects TRBV7-2 to TRBJ2-1; D not resolved. Germline CDR1 and CDR2: SGHTA and FQGNSA. Deletions cut 4 bases from V and 9 bases from J, with 13 bases between. This CDR3 is built from 13 residues. In DNA form, the CDR3 reads TGTGCCAGCAGCTCCGCAGGTAACGGTGAGCAGTTCTTC. It is translated as CASSSAGNGEQFF.

This clonotype has a count of ten or more. The DNA of the CDR3 is TGTGCCAGCAGTAATTTAACAGGGAAAAGGGAAGACGGGGAGCTGTTTTTT. Protein: CASSNLTGKREDGELFF. V and J are TRBV25-1 and TRBJ2-2; weak D call: TRBD1 (6 bases). This CDR3 is 17 amino acids long. V was shortened by 5 bases and J by 7 bases, with 23 bases between the two germline ends. The germline V gene has CDR1 MGHDK and CDR2 SYGVNS. Combining the CDR3 with reference TRBV25-1 and TRBJ2-2 gives the whole variable domain EADIYQTPRYLVIGTGKKITLECSQTMGHDKMYWYQQDPGMELHLIHYSYGVNSTEKGDLSSESTVSRIRTEHFPLTLESARPSHTSQYLCASSNLTGKREDGELFFGEGSRLTVL.

The genes are TRBV7-6 and TRBJ2-1, with D hard to call. The CDR3 has 14 residues. Germline CDR1 reads SGHVS; CDR2 reads FNYEAQ. Trimming shortened V by 6 bases and J by 5 bases, and 14 bases separated the two germline ends. CDR3 DNA sequence: TGTGCCAGCAGACCAATTACCGCCGACAATGAGCAGTTCTTC. This gives the protein CASRPITADNEQFF.

This clonotype appeared many times. CDR3 bases: TGTGCCACCCCGGACAGGGCAAGCACAGATACGCAGTATTTT. It specifies CATPDRASTDTQYF. The chain couples TRBV2 to TRBJ2-3, with TRBD1 matching over 8 bases. The CDR3 length is 14 residues. Germline V gene sequence: CDR1 SNHLY, CDR2 FYNNEI. After removal of 10 bases from V and 0 bases from J, the junction contained 6 bases not matched to a gene.

This clonotype showed up just a few times. J is TRBJ2-5 and V is TRBV12-3 or TRBV12-4, with TRBD2 matching over 7 bases. This CDR3 has 15 residues. The V gene end was trimmed by 4 bases and the J gene end by 0 bases; junction bases not matched to a gene: 5. This CDR3 reads CASSWGRVNQETQYF. The CDR3 DNA reads as TGTGCCAGCAGTTGGGGGAGGGTGAACCAAGAGACCCAGTACTTC.

This chain joins TRBV7-2 and TRBJ2-3; D possibly corresponds to TRBD1 (5 bases). The germline V gene encodes CDR1 SGHTA and CDR2 FQGNSA. The ends were cut back, 4 bases at V and 2 bases at J, with 13 bases in the middle. The CDR3 extends over 15 amino acids. CDR3 nucleotides: TGTGCCAGCAGCTGGCAGGGTCCCCTCACAGATACGCAGTATTTT. This codes for CASSWQGPLTDTQYF.

This clonotype was detected many times. The V call is TRBV5-1, the J call TRBJ2-3, with 10 bases matching TRBD1. CDR3 length: 17 residues. The junction had 6 bases not matched to a gene; V was cut back by 0 bases and J by 2 bases. Per the germline V gene, CDR1 is SGHRS and CDR2 is YFSETQ. CDR3 DNA sequence: TGCGCCAGCAGCTTGGAGGGACAGGGGACACTCACAGATACGCAGTATTTT. Translating gives CASSLEGQGTLTDTQYF.